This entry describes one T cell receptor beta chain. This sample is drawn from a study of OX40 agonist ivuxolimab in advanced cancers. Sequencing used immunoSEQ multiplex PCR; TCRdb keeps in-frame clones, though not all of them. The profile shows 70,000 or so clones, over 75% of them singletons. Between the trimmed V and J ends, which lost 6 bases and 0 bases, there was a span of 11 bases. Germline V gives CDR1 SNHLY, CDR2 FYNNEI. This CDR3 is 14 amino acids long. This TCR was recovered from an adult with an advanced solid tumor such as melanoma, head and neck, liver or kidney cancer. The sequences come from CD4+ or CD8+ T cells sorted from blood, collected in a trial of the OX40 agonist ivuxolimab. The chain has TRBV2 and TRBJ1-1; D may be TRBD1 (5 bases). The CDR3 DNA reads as TGTGCCAGCAGGCGCAGGGTACTGAACACTGAAGCTTTCTTT. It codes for CASRRRVLNTEAFF.